A selection of T cell receptor beta chains follows, all from one sample in a study of blood T cell repertoires in COVID-19. Profiled with immunoSEQ multiplex PCR; TCRdb holds only in-frame clones, not every one. The sample contains approximately 100,000 clones, 80% to 90% of which appear only once. The source material was peripheral blood. These receptors originate from a middle-aged man with acute or convalescent COVID-19. Each CDR3 is given with its conserved first and last residue. Each record gives: clone size, J gene, D gene, V gene, CDR3 DNA, CDR3 protein. A D gene is named only where the DNA matches it firmly. Not every row has a clone size; where given, it reads once, few, many or a size class.

clone size: .; J gene: TRBJ2-1; D gene: TRBD2; V gene: TRBV27; CDR3 DNA: TGTGCCAGCAGTTGGGCGGGAGGCCACAATGAGCAGTTCTTC; CDR3 protein: CASSWAGGHNEQFF
clone size: .; J gene: TRBJ1-4; D gene: .; V gene: TRBV10-2; CDR3 DNA: TGCGCCACCTCAGCGGGAGGTTATGAAAAACTGTTTTTT; CDR3 protein: CATSAGGYEKLFF
clone size: .; J gene: TRBJ2-2; D gene: .; V gene: TRBV18; CDR3 DNA: TGTGCCAGCTCGAGTAGGGAGCTCGGGGAGCTGTTTTTT; CDR3 protein: CASSSRELGELFF
clone size: .; J gene: TRBJ2-5; D gene: .; V gene: TRBV5-1; CDR3 DNA: TGCGCCAGCAGCTTGAATGCGGGGCTAGAGACCCAGTACTTC; CDR3 protein: CASSLNAGLETQYF
clone size: .; J gene: TRBJ2-7; D gene: TRBD2; V gene: TRBV2; CDR3 DNA: TGTGCCAGCATCCCGGGACTAGCGAGCTACGAGCAGTACTTC; CDR3 protein: CASIPGLASYEQYF
clone size: .; J gene: TRBJ1-5; D gene: .; V gene: TRBV6-5; CDR3 DNA: TGTGCCAGCACCTTGCGGGGGGATGGCAATCAGCCCCAGCATTTT; CDR3 protein: CASTLRGDGNQPQHF
clone size: .; J gene: TRBJ2-1; D gene: TRBD2; V gene: TRBV2; CDR3 DNA: TGTGCCAGCAGTGGCCGCGGGAGGAATGAGCAGTTCTTC; CDR3 protein: CASSGRGRNEQFF
clone size: .; J gene: TRBJ2-7; D gene: .; V gene: TRBV11-2; CDR3 DNA: TGTGCCAGCAGCTTAGCGGGAGTTGGCGAGCAGTACTTC; CDR3 protein: CASSLAGVGEQYF
clone size: .; J gene: TRBJ1-5; D gene: .; V gene: TRBV2; CDR3 DNA: TGTGCCAGCAGTGTAAAACTAGAAGCCGTAGGCAATCAGCCCCAGCATTTT; CDR3 protein: CASSVKLEAVGNQPQHF
clone size: once; J gene: TRBJ1-5; D gene: .; V gene: TRBV6-1; CDR3 DNA: TGTGCCAGCAGTGAGTCGGTTCCGCCGCGGCCCCAGCATTTT; CDR3 protein: CASSESVPPRPQHF
clone size: .; J gene: TRBJ2-7; D gene: TRBD2; V gene: TRBV4-2; CDR3 DNA: TGTGCCAGCAGCCTTGGGACTAGCGGGACCGGGGACGAGCAGTACTTC; CDR3 protein: CASSLGTSGTGDEQYF
clone size: .; J gene: TRBJ1-4; D gene: .; V gene: TRBV11-2; CDR3 DNA: TGTGCCAGCAGCTTGGACAGTAATGAAAAACTGTTTTTT; CDR3 protein: CASSLDSNEKLFF
clone size: .; J gene: TRBJ1-1; D gene: TRBD1; V gene: TRBV5-4; CDR3 DNA: TGTGCCATCCAAAGTGGGACAGCAAACCTCATGAACACTGAAGCTTTCTTT; CDR3 protein: CAIQSGTANLMNTEAFF
clone size: .; J gene: TRBJ1-1; D gene: .; V gene: TRBV15; CDR3 DNA: TGTGCCACCAGCAGAGAGGCAGGGAACACTGAAGCTTTCTTT; CDR3 protein: CATSREAGNTEAFF
clone size: once; J gene: TRBJ2-5; D gene: TRBD2; V gene: TRBV5-1; CDR3 DNA: TGCGCCAGCAGCTTATACCGCGGGACTAGCGTGGAGACCCAGTACTTC; CDR3 protein: CASSLYRGTSVETQYF
clone size: .; J gene: TRBJ1-4; D gene: .; V gene: TRBV3-1/TRBV3-2; CDR3 DNA: TGTGCCAGCAGCCAAGATTTGGTAGGGGTTAGTGAAAAACTGTTTTTT; CDR3 protein: CASSQDLVGVSEKLFF
clone size: .; J gene: TRBJ2-3; D gene: .; V gene: TRBV3-1/TRBV3-2; CDR3 DNA: TGTGCCAGCAGCCAAGTGTCCGGGAGCACAGATACGCAGTATTTT; CDR3 protein: CASSQVSGSTDTQYF
clone size: few; J gene: TRBJ1-1; D gene: TRBD1; V gene: TRBV30; CDR3 DNA: TGTGCCTGGAATCAGGGGACAGGGTCGTCGACTGAAGCTTTCTTT; CDR3 protein: CAWNQGTGSSTEAFF
clone size: .; J gene: TRBJ1-5; D gene: TRBD1; V gene: TRBV28; CDR3 DNA: TGTGCCAGCAGGACAGGGCTTCAGCCCCAGCATTTT; CDR3 protein: CASRTGLQPQHF
clone size: .; J gene: TRBJ1-2; D gene: .; V gene: TRBV14; CDR3 DNA: TGTGCCAGCAGCCGCGTCGGAGAGGGAGGCGGCTACACCTTC; CDR3 protein: CASSRVGEGGGYTF
clone size: .; J gene: TRBJ2-2; D gene: .; V gene: TRBV5-6; CDR3 DNA: TGTGCCAGCACGGCTGGGGGGGGCGCCGGGGAGCTGTTTTTT; CDR3 protein: CASTAGGGAGELFF
clone size: .; J gene: TRBJ2-3; D gene: .; V gene: TRBV24-1; CDR3 DNA: TGTGCCACCAGTGAGGAGCGGGCCACAGATACGCAGTATTTT; CDR3 protein: CATSEERATDTQYF
clone size: .; J gene: TRBJ2-1; D gene: TRBD2; V gene: TRBV19; CDR3 DNA: TGTGCCAGTAGTATCCTAGCGGGAGGGGCGAATGAGCAGTTCTTC; CDR3 protein: CASSILAGGANEQFF
clone size: .; J gene: TRBJ2-4; D gene: .; V gene: TRBV27; CDR3 DNA: TGTGCCAGCAGTTTATTCCGGACAGCCACGAACATTCAGTACTTC; CDR3 protein: CASSLFRTATNIQYF
clone size: .; J gene: TRBJ1-1; D gene: TRBD1; V gene: TRBV24-1; CDR3 DNA: TGTGCCACCAGTGACTCGACAGGGGTTAGAGGGACTGAAGCTTTCTTT; CDR3 protein: CATSDSTGVRGTEAFF
clone size: .; J gene: TRBJ2-1; D gene: TRBD2; V gene: TRBV20-1; CDR3 DNA: TGCAGTGCTAGTGGGCCGGGGGTAGCGGGACTCAATGAGCAGTTCTTC; CDR3 protein: CSASGPGVAGLNEQFF
clone size: few; J gene: TRBJ2-7; D gene: TRBD2; V gene: TRBV19; CDR3 DNA: TGTGCCAGTAGCATCGGGACTAGCGGAACCTACGAGCAGTACTTC; CDR3 protein: CASSIGTSGTYEQYF
clone size: once; J gene: TRBJ1-6; D gene: .; V gene: TRBV6-4; CDR3 DNA: TGTGCCAGCAGTGACTCTCAGGGTTCACCCCTCCACTTT; CDR3 protein: CASSDSQGSPLHF
clone size: once; J gene: TRBJ2-5; D gene: .; V gene: TRBV3-1/TRBV3-2; CDR3 DNA: TGTGCCAGCAACCTAGGAGAGGCGACCCAGTACTTC; CDR3 protein: CASNLGEATQYF
clone size: .; J gene: TRBJ1-3; D gene: .; V gene: TRBV2; CDR3 DNA: TGTGCCAGCAGTGAGGCCGTAGACAGGTGGGGAAACACCATATATTTT; CDR3 protein: CASSEAVDRWGNTIYF
clone size: .; J gene: TRBJ2-7; D gene: TRBD1; V gene: TRBV9; CDR3 DNA: TGTGCCAGCAGCGTAGCACGACGTGTGGGACAGCCATACGAGCAGTACTTC; CDR3 protein: CASSVARRVGQPYEQYF
clone size: .; J gene: TRBJ2-5; D gene: .; V gene: TRBV28; CDR3 DNA: TGTGCCAGCAGTTACAGAGAGACCCAGTACTTC; CDR3 protein: CASSYRETQYF
clone size: .; J gene: TRBJ1-2; D gene: .; V gene: TRBV7-2; CDR3 DNA: TGTGCCAGCAGCTTAGCCAGGGGAAGCGGCTACACCTTC; CDR3 protein: CASSLARGSGYTF
clone size: .; J gene: TRBJ1-1; D gene: TRBD1; V gene: TRBV7-9; CDR3 DNA: TGTGCCAGCAGGCCGGACAGGGGCGGCTCTGAAGCTTTCTTT; CDR3 protein: CASRPDRGGSEAFF
clone size: few; J gene: TRBJ1-2; D gene: TRBD1; V gene: TRBV28; CDR3 DNA: TGTGCCAGCAGTGCACCGGGACAGGGACTCCTGGGAGGCTACACCTTC; CDR3 protein: CASSAPGQGLLGGYTF
clone size: .; J gene: TRBJ2-3; D gene: .; V gene: TRBV11-2; CDR3 DNA: TGTGCCAGCAGCTTAGGATCGACAGCCACAGATACGCAGTATTTT; CDR3 protein: CASSLGSTATDTQYF